A selection of T cell receptor beta chains follows, all from one sample in a study of blood T cells in healthy people across ages. Each CDR3 protein gets one entry after TCRdb re-called the 5' RACE reads with MiXCR. This table holds roughly 410,000 distinct CDR3 sequences, more than 45% found once. The source material was blood. The origin of the receptors is a man in his 60s in good health. Both conserved end residues are part of each CDR3. The order of the fields is J gene, V gene, D gene, clone size, CDR3 DNA, CDR3 protein. The D gene is left open where the match is weak. Rows may omit the clone size; those that give it use once, few, many or a size class.

TRBJ2-5	TRBV6-2/TRBV6-3	TRBD2	NA	TGTGCCAGCAGTGTACTAGCGGGAGGAGAGACCCAGTACTTC	CASSVLAGGETQYF
TRBJ2-5	TRBV5-1	TRBD1	few	TGCGCCAGCAGCCCGCACACAGGGGGCGTCATCGAGACCCAGTACTTC	CASSPHTGGVIETQYF
TRBJ2-7	TRBV5-5	TRBD1	NA	TGTGCCAGCAGCGAGGCCGGGACAGGGGTGTACGAGCAGTACTTC	CASSEAGTGVYEQYF
TRBJ1-2	TRBV7-8	NA	few	TGTGCCAGCAGCTTAGGGGACCGAAACTATGGCTACACCTTC	CASSLGDRNYGYTF
TRBJ2-5	TRBV7-2	TRBD1	NA	TGTGCCAGCAGCGCGAGCACAGGGGGCGCGAGAAAGACCCAGTACTTC	CASSASTGGARKTQYF
TRBJ1-2	TRBV24-1	NA	few	TGTGCCACCAGTGATGGTGGGGAAATGGGCGGCTACACCTTC	CATSDGGEMGGYTF
TRBJ2-7	TRBV20-1	TRBD1	few	TGCAGTGCTCGAGAAGGAGGACAGGGATACGAGCAGTACTTC	CSAREGGQGYEQYF
TRBJ2-7	TRBV7-6	NA	NA	TGTGCCAGCATGGGCCCAAATTCCTACGAGCAGTACTTC	CASMGPNSYEQYF
TRBJ1-5	TRBV7-8	TRBD1	NA	TGTGCCAGCAGCCCCAGGGGGGGGGATTCCGATCAGCCCCAGCATTTT	CASSPRGGDSDQPQHF
TRBJ2-7	TRBV7-6	TRBD1	NA	TGTGCCAGCAGCCCGGACAGGGATTTTTACGAGCAGTACTTC	CASSPDRDFYEQYF
TRBJ2-1	TRBV3-1	NA	NA	TGTGCCAGCAGCCGGGGGCCCTACTACGAGCAGTTCTTC	CASSRGPYYEQFF
TRBJ1-1	TRBV6-5	NA	NA	TGTGCCAGCAGTTACCAGGAAGGGACAAAGAACACTGAAGCTTTCTTT	CASSYQEGTKNTEAFF
TRBJ2-5	TRBV18	NA	NA	TGTGCCAGCTCACCACCGAACAGGGCGGAGGTAGAGACCCAGTACTTC	CASSPPNRAEVETQYF
TRBJ1-2	TRBV7-2	NA	NA	TGTGCCAGCAGCGAGGGGGACGGCGCCGTCTATGGCTACACCTTC	CASSEGDGAVYGYTF
TRBJ2-7	TRBV28	TRBD1	NA	TGCGCCAGCACTTTAGATGGGACAGGAACCTACGAGCAGTACTTC	CASTLDGTGTYEQYF
TRBJ2-7	TRBV7-2	TRBD1	few	TGTGCCAGCAGCCCTCAACTGACAGGGGGCCGCGAGCAGTACTTC	CASSPQLTGGREQYF
TRBJ2-1	TRBV10-2	NA	few	TGCGCCAGTTTAGGGGGACCCGCAGGTCGGAATGAGCAGTTCTTC	CASLGGPAGRNEQFF
TRBJ1-1	TRBV29-1	NA	NA	TGCAGCGTTACATTCCTACAAAGGGGGAACACTGAAGCTTTCTTT	CSVTFLQRGNTEAFF
TRBJ2-3	TRBV21-1	NA	NA	TGTGCCAGCAGCATCGTGGGGTCAGATACGCAGTATTTT	CASSIVGSDTQYF
TRBJ2-7	TRBV20-1	TRBD1	few	TGCAGTGCTAGAGAACAGGGGCGGTACGAGCAGTACTTC	CSAREQGRYEQYF
TRBJ1-1	TRBV9	NA	NA	TGTGCCAGCAGCGGACTGGGGAACACTGAAGCTTTCTTT	CASSGLGNTEAFF
TRBJ1-1	TRBV20-1	NA	few	TGCAGTGGGCAGCTGAACACTGAAGCTTTCTTT	CSGQLNTEAFF
TRBJ2-1	TRBV6-4	NA	many	TGTGCCAGCAGCGTGGACAGTTACAATGAGCAGTTCTTC	CASSVDSYNEQFF
TRBJ2-1	TRBV4-1	NA	NA	TGCGCCAGCAGCCATCAACCCTTAGCCGTTTCCTACAATGAGCAGTTCTTC	CASSHQPLAVSYNEQFF
TRBJ2-3	TRBV9	TRBD2	NA	TGTGCCAGCAGCGTTAGCGGGGGAGTCCGGTATTTT	CASSVSGGVRYF
TRBJ1-2	TRBV7-2	NA	NA	TGTGCCAGCAGCTCTAACCCGACCACTCATGGCGATGGCTACACCTTC	CASSSNPTTHGDGYTF
TRBJ2-1	TRBV20-1	TRBD2	few	TGCAGTGGGCGGGGGGTCAATGAGCAGTTCTTC	CSGRGVNEQFF
TRBJ1-5	TRBV20-1	NA	NA	TGCAGTGCCGCAGCGGGGGGAAATCAGCCCCAGCATTTT	CSAAAGGNQPQHF
TRBJ2-3	TRBV20-1	TRBD2	NA	TGCAGTGCCCTCTTAGCGGGAGGCACAGATACGCAGTATTTT	CSALLAGGTDTQYF
TRBJ1-2	TRBV7-2	NA	NA	TGTGCCAGCAGCTTAGGGGGGATTAACTATGGCTACACCTTC	CASSLGGINYGYTF
TRBJ1-1	TRBV4-2	NA	NA	TGTGCCAGCAGCCAAGACTATAACCCCGGAGCTTTCTTT	CASSQDYNPGAFF
TRBJ2-5	TRBV27	NA	many	TGTGCCAGCACCACCCGCCCCCCTCTAGCGAATCAAGAGACCCAGTACTTC	CASTTRPPLANQETQYF
TRBJ2-7	TRBV20-1	TRBD1	few	TGCAGTGCCCCGGGACAGACCTTTTACGAGCAGTACTTC	CSAPGQTFYEQYF
TRBJ2-5	TRBV25-1	TRBD2	few	TGTGCCAGCAGTCGGGGACTAGCCGGCGAGACCCAGTACTTC	CASSRGLAGETQYF
TRBJ2-1	TRBV4-2	NA	NA	TGTGCCAGCAGCCAAGAGTTCCACAATGAGCAGTTCTTC	CASSQEFHNEQFF
TRBJ2-7	TRBV4-2	TRBD2	NA	TGTGCCAGCAGCCCCCGGGGGGAGGGCCGAATCAATGAGCAGTACTTC	CASSPRGEGRINEQYF
TRBJ2-3	TRBV9	NA	NA	TGTGCCAGCAGCGCCCTCATCACAGATACGCAGTATTTT	CASSALITDTQYF
TRBJ2-5	TRBV10-3	TRBD1	NA	TGTGCCATCAGGGGACAGCTTCAAGAGACCCAGTACTTC	CAIRGQLQETQYF
TRBJ2-1	TRBV24-1	NA	few	TGTGCCACCTCTTTAGGGGACGCGGCCTCCTACAATGAGCAGTTCTTC	CATSLGDAASYNEQFF
TRBJ1-2	TRBV10-1	NA	NA	TGCGCCAGCAGTGGGACGACGGGCTCTGGCTACACCTTC	CASSGTTGSGYTF
TRBJ2-7	TRBV2	NA	NA	TGTGCCAGCAGAATTGGGCCGGCCTACGAGCAGTACTTC	CASRIGPAYEQYF
TRBJ2-2	TRBV12-3/TRBV12-4	TRBD1	NA	TGTGCCAGCAGCGAACAGGGGGCCCTGAACACCGGGGAGCTGTTTTTT	CASSEQGALNTGELFF